This T cell receptor (beta chain) was retrieved from a study of blood T cell repertoires in COVID-19. TCRdb's copy holds only in-frame clones and misses some; the assay was immunoSEQ multiplex PCR. In the table there are about 210,000 clones, around 86% of which are singletons. Trimming took off 2 bases at V and 6 bases at J, with 13 bases between the two ends. This CDR3 has 14 amino acids. CDR1 and CDR2 from the germline V gene are SGHAT and FQDESV (reference sequence). The clonotype originates from a woman in her fifties or sixties with acute COVID-19. The sample taken for sequencing was PBMCs or T cells enriched from blood (not recorded which). This rearrangement joins TRBV11-1 to TRBJ1-2, with D tentatively TRBD1 (6 bases). CDR3 DNA sequence: TGTGCCAGCAGCTTAAGGTCCAGGGGCGATGGCTACACCTTC. Translating gives CASSLRSRGDGYTF.